What follows are 30 T cell receptor beta chains derived from one specimen sequenced in a study of Ad26.COV2.S vaccination and SARS-CoV-2 variants (dated by TCRdb to about 2021). The library was built by means of the immunoSEQ multiplex PCR assay. Here the immuneACCESS table is served through TCRdb, limited to in-frame sequences with V and J called. Missing clones are a known gap in these copies; in checked studies unresolved V genes cover under half, and the rest lacks a known reason. The sample contains fewer than 400,000 clones, roughly 90% of them found a single time. Around 5% of the sample rests with the top ten. According to the study, the label for this sample's treatment or condition signals: some 20 received Ad26.COV2.S at low or high dose, single or two shots; 5 received placebo; per-sample allocation not given. Repertoires of vaccine and placebo recipients were sequenced from samples collected on day 63 after the first injection.

Sequenced here: peripheral blood, sampled in a trial of Ad26.COV2.S vaccine versus placebo. These TCRs come from a person between 18 and 65 years old who received the Ad26.COV2.S COVID-19 vaccine or a placebo.

The chain employs TRBV7-2 and TRBJ1-5; D unresolved. V was pared by 0 bases and J by 2 bases, with 5 bases between. CDR3 length: 14 amino acids. Germline assignment: CDR1 SGHTA and CDR2 FQGNSA. Written as DNA, the CDR3 is TGTGCCAGCAGCTTAGCGGACGGCAATCAGCCCCAGCATTTT. This codes for CASSLADGNQPQHF.

The V gene is TRBV4-3, the J gene TRBJ2-2, with 8 bases that match TRBD2. V gave up 0 bases and J gave up 8 bases; unmatched junction bases: 8. CDR1 is LGHNA and CDR2 is YSLEER in the germline V gene. The length of the CDR3 is 16 residues. The CDR3 sequence is CASSQETSAERGELFF. The DNA for the CDR3 is TGCGCCAGCAGCCAAGAGACTAGCGCGGAACGGGGGGAGCTGTTTTTT.

The V and J genes are TRBV28 and TRBJ1-1, with D unclear. V lost 2 bases to trimming and J lost 0 bases, with 10 bases between them. This CDR3 is 15 amino acids long. The germline CDR1 and CDR2 sequences are MDHEN and SYDVKM. The chain's CDR3 is CASSLPTSVNTEAFF. As DNA, the CDR3 is TGTGCCAGCAGTTTACCCACATCGGTGAACACTGAAGCTTTCTTT.

The genes are TRBV19 and TRBJ1-4, with D unresolved. Germline V gives CDR1 LNHDA, CDR2 SQIVND (reference sequence). This CDR3 contains 16 residues. The germline V and J ends were trimmed by 7 bases and 0 bases, with 15 bases remaining between them. CDR3 nucleotide sequence: TGTGCCAGTAATGAGGGCCTGATTTCAACTAATGAAAAACTGTTTTTT. Its protein product is CASNEGLISTNEKLFF.

J is TRBJ2-1 and V is TRBV5-4; 7 bases align to TRBD2. The CDR3 has 19 residues. With 0 bases clipped from V and 6 bases from J, the junction kept 18 bases outside the gene matches. Germline V gene lookup returns CDR1 SGHNT and CDR2 YYREEE (reference sequence). CDR3 nucleotide sequence: TGTGCCAGCAGCTTGGGGTTGGCCGGGAGGAATTTAGCTGCCAATGAGCAGTTCTTC. As protein: CASSLGLAGRNLAANEQFF.

This clone showed up just once. Written as DNA, the CDR3 is TGTGCCGGACAGGCAGGGAGGGCAAGGGATACGCAGTATTTT. Protein: CAGQAGRARDTQYF. V gene TRBV6-6 combines with J gene TRBJ2-3; D tentatively reads TRBD1 or TRBD2 (7 bases each). The CDR3 loop spans 14 amino acids. Germline V gene sequence: CDR1 MNHNY, CDR2 SVGAGI (reference sequence). The V and J ends lost 11 bases and 6 bases respectively, with 21 bases between them.

The chain couples TRBV11-3 to TRBJ1-1; D ambiguous. Trimming left V 5 bases short and J 4 bases short, with 11 bases between. The CDR3 consists of 13 residues. Germline V gene lookup returns CDR1 SGHNT and CDR2 YENEEA. The CDR3 region is CASSPTWSTEAFF. The CDR3 nucleotides read TGTGCCAGCAGCCCCACCTGGAGCACTGAAGCTTTCTTT.

The chain carries TRBV3-1 (or the pseudogene TRBV3-2) and TRBJ1-2; D is unclear. The CDR3 contains 14 residues. V was pared by 1 base and J by 8 bases, with 14 bases between. Germline lookup yields CDR1 LGHDT and CDR2 YNNKEL (reference sequence). CDR3 coding DNA: TGTGCCAGCAGCCAAGCGGAGGGCCGCCTGGGCTACACCTTC. This gives the protein CASSQAEGRLGYTF.

The chain is built from TRBV7-2 and TRBJ2-7; no clear D gene. Looked up from germline, CDR1 is SGHTA and CDR2 is FQGNSA. V shed 5 bases and J shed 1 base, with 12 bases lying between them. This CDR3 is built from 14 residues. In nucleotides, the CDR3 is TGTGCCAGCAGCCAAGGTACCGGTTCCTACGAGCAGTACTTC. The encoded protein is CASSQGTGSYEQYF.

The V call is TRBV27, the J call TRBJ2-5, with 9 bases aligning to TRBD2. CDR1 and CDR2 (germline): MNHEY, SMNVEV (reference sequence). CDR3 size: 15 residues. The trim removed 8 bases at V and 5 bases at J, leaving 12 bases unmatched. The CDR3 region is CASAHRSGSGETQYF. The CDR3 region has the DNA TGTGCCAGCGCGCATCGTAGCGGGAGCGGGGAGACCCAGTACTTC.

This chain joins TRBV5-1 and TRBJ1-3, with D maybe TRBD1 (5 bases). Trimming cost V 0 bases and J 2 bases, with 12 bases left between them. The CDR3 is made up of 16 amino acids. Germline assignment: CDR1 SGHRS and CDR2 YFSETQ. This chain's CDR3 is CASSLGGAGTGNTIYF. Here the CDR3 DNA reads TGCGCCAGCAGCTTGGGGGGCGCAGGAACTGGAAACACCATATATTTT.

The chain carries TRBV19 and TRBJ1-2; the D gene is possibly TRBD1 (5 bases). Germline V gives CDR1 LNHDA, CDR2 SQIVND (reference sequence). V was pared by 7 bases and J by 0 bases, with 12 bases between. This CDR3 has 14 amino acids. This chain's CDR3 is CASKQDVSNYGYTF. The CDR3 coding sequence is TGTGCCAGTAAACAGGATGTATCTAACTATGGCTACACCTTC.

This chain connects TRBV19 to TRBJ2-3; D is unclear. The CDR3 has 14 amino acids. Germline V gene sequence: CDR1 LNHDA, CDR2 SQIVND (reference sequence). Trimming removed 4 bases from V and 0 bases from J, with 8 bases in between. CDR3 DNA sequence: TGTGCCAGTAGTACTACGGCTAGCACAGATACGCAGTATTTT. It specifies CASSTTASTDTQYF.

This chain links TRBV10-3 with TRBJ1-4, with D uncertain. The CDR3 has 16 residues. The germline V and J ends were trimmed by 0 bases and 5 bases, with 13 bases remaining between them. Germline values: CDR1 ENHRY, CDR2 SYGVKD. The CDR3 coding sequence is TGTGCCATCAGTGAGTCGAGGGCACGGAACAATGAAAAACTGTTTTTT. This sequence encodes CAISESRARNNEKLFF.

This clone was detected once. The rearrangement joins TRBV11-3 to TRBJ1-4, with D maybe TRBD1 (5 bases). CDR1 and CDR2 (germline): SGHNT, YENEEA. CDR3 size: 15 residues. V dropped 1 base and J dropped 9 bases, with 15 bases sitting between them. The CDR3 spells CASSLGDLDSKKLFF. CDR3 sequence (DNA): TGTGCCAGCAGCTTAGGGGACCTGGATTCAAAAAAACTGTTTTTT.

V gene TRBV29-1 combines with J gene TRBJ1-4; D is uncertain. Germline CDR1 SQVTM, CDR2 ANQGSEA. The V end was cut by 7 bases, the J end by 5 bases, with 14 bases between. The CDR3 is 13 amino acids. The CDR3 bases are TGCAGCGATGTACAGAGAAACAATGAAAAACTGTTTTTT. It specifies CSDVQRNNEKLFF.

CDR3 amino acids: CASSGLWDSPLHF. DNA for the CDR3: TGTGCCAGTTCCGGACTCTGGGATTCACCCCTCCACTTT. This chain links TRBV19 with TRBJ1-6; D is undetermined. The V gene's germline CDR1 is LNHDA and CDR2 SQIVND (reference sequence). This CDR3 is 13 amino acids long. With 8 bases removed from V and 8 bases from J, the gap between germline ends came to 13 bases.

This clone was recorded only once. The sample carries other DNA sequences with the same CDR3. This sequence joins TRBV7-9 and TRBJ1-2, with 10 bases matching TRBD1. V trimming: 7 bases; J trimming: 5 bases; junction bases outside the gene matches: 13. The CDR3 is 16 amino acids. Per germline, CDR1 SEHNR and CDR2 FQNEAQ (reference sequence). CDR3 sequence reads: CASNSFGTGENYGYTF. The CDR3 nucleotides read TGTGCCAGCAATAGTTTTGGGACAGGGGAAAATTATGGCTACACCTTC.

V is TRBV4-3 and J is TRBJ2-3, with 11 bases fitting TRBD2. The CDR3 spans 16 residues. With 2 bases clipped from V and 4 bases from J, the junction kept 5 bases outside the gene matches. Per the germline V gene, CDR1 is LGHNA and CDR2 is YSLEER. The CDR3 DNA follows: TGCGCCAGCAGCCAATTTACTAGCGGGAGCGCAGATACGCAGTATTTT. Its protein is CASSQFTSGSADTQYF.

The chain employs TRBV11-2 and TRBJ2-7, with D tentatively TRBD1 (5 bases). The germline V gene encodes CDR1 SGHAT and CDR2 FQNNGV. V was pared by 0 bases and J by 2 bases, with 20 bases between. This CDR3 comprises 18 residues. CDR3 sequence: CASSLDKGATSSTYEQYF. For the CDR3, the DNA is TGTGCCAGCAGCTTAGATAAAGGGGCCACGTCTTCGACCTACGAGCAGTACTTC.

The V gene is TRBV19, the J gene TRBJ1-1; 7 bases fit TRBD1. With 1 base clipped from V and 4 bases from J, the junction kept 21 bases outside the gene matches. The CDR3 is 20 amino acids. Per the germline V gene, CDR1 is LNHDA and CDR2 is SQIVND (reference sequence). The CDR3 region has the DNA TGTGCCAGTAGTATAGTACAAGGCCATCGCCTCCGACAGGGTGTCACTGAAGCTTTCTTT. Translated, it gives CASSIVQGHRLRQGVTEAFF.

V is TRBV9 and J is TRBJ1-3; the match to TRBD1 covers 9 bases. The CDR3 has 16 residues. Germline V gene data show CDR1 as SGDLS and CDR2 as YYNGEE. The ends lost 4 bases at V and 0 bases at J; junction bases unmatched: 5. The CDR3: CASSPGQGVSGNTIYF. CDR3 coding DNA: TGTGCCAGCAGCCCGGGACAGGGAGTCTCTGGAAACACCATATATTTT. The full variable domain, rest sourced from reference TRBV9 and TRBJ1-3, is DSGVTQTPKHLITATGQRVTLRCSPRSGDLSVYWYQQSLDQGLQFLIQYYNGEERAKGNILERFSAQQFPDLHSELNLSSLELGDSALYFCASSPGQGVSGNTIYFGEGSWLTVV.

The chain combines TRBV3-1 (or the pseudogene TRBV3-2) with TRBJ2-1; D is perhaps TRBD1 (5 bases). This CDR3 comprises 16 residues. V lost 0 bases, J lost 10 bases, and 19 bases lay in between. CDR1 is LGHDT, CDR2 YNNKEL, per germline (reference sequence). In DNA, the CDR3 is TGTGCCAGCAGCCAAGAATTTGGGGCGCTAGAAAGGGAGCAGTTCTTC. Translating it yields CASSQEFGALEREQFF.

The chain couples TRBV27 to TRBJ2-1; tentatively, D is TRBD2 (5 bases). CDR3 length: 14 amino acids. The germline V and J ends were trimmed by 8 bases and 8 bases, with 19 bases remaining between them. Germline CDR1 reads MNHEY; CDR2 reads SMNVEV (reference sequence). The CDR3 sequence: CASGYGLAKYEQFF. The CDR3 DNA follows: TGTGCCAGCGGTTACGGTCTAGCTAAATATGAGCAGTTCTTC.

This chain links TRBV6-5 with TRBJ2-7, with 12 nucleotides matching TRBD2. Losses at the gene ends were 0 bases for V and 1 base for J; bases not matched to a gene: 1. The CDR3 runs 16 residues. Germline assignment: CDR1 MNHEY and CDR2 SVGAGI. Here the CDR3 reads CASSYSGLAGSYEQYV. Written as DNA, the CDR3 is TGTGCCAGCAGTTACTCCGGACTAGCGGGATCCTACGAGCAGTACGTC.

The rearrangement links TRBV5-6 to TRBJ2-5; 7 bases map to TRBD1. The CDR3 runs 14 residues. The V gene end was trimmed by 4 bases and the J gene end by 1 base; junction bases not matched to a gene: 4. The germline V gene encodes CDR1 SGHDT and CDR2 YYEEEE. The CDR3 here is CASSAQGVQETQYF. DNA for the CDR3: TGTGCCAGCAGCGCCCAGGGGGTCCAAGAGACCCAGTACTTC. The variable domain in full, with the rest retrieved from reference TRBV5-6 and TRBJ2-5, is DAGVTQSPTHLIKTRGQQVTLRCSPKSGHDTVSWYQQALGQGPQFIFQYYEEEERQRGNFPDRFSGHQFPNYSSELNVNALLLGDSALYLCASSAQGVQETQYFGPGTRLLVL.

The chain links TRBV18 to TRBJ1-1, with D unresolved. The V gene lost 4 bases and the J gene lost 3 bases, with 3 bases spanning the gap. Germline V lookup: CDR1 KGHSH, CDR2 LQKENI. This CDR3 is built from 11 residues. The CDR3 DNA reads as TGTGCCAGCTCACTGGACACTGAAGCTTTCTTT. Translation gives CASSLDTEAFF.

V is TRBV5-6 and J is TRBJ1-5; 8 bases map to TRBD1. J was trimmed by 3 bases and V by 3 bases; bases with no gene match: 5. CDR3 size: 15 residues. Germline CDR1 and CDR2: SGHDT and YYEEEE. The DNA of the CDR3 is TGTGCCAGCAGCTGGGGTCAGGGGGCCAATCAGCCCCAGCATTTT. Its protein product is CASSWGQGANQPQHF.

The chain is built from TRBV11-2 and TRBJ2-1; TRBD1 is a possible D gene (5 bases). This CDR3 contains 12 residues. The V gene lost 5 bases and the J gene lost 9 bases, with 11 bases spanning the gap. Germline loops: CDR1 SGHAT, CDR2 FQNNGV. For the CDR3, the DNA is TGTGCCAGCAGCCTCGAAGGGGCTGAGCAGTTCTTC. Translated, it gives CASSLEGAEQFF.

The chain carries TRBV7-2 and TRBJ2-3; D gene uncertain. CDR3 length equals 16 residues. The germline gives CDR1 SGHTA, CDR2 FQGNSA. V was cut by 1 base and J by 0 bases, with 11 bases left in between. CDR3 region: CASSLGIDLSTDTQYF. CDR3 nucleotide sequence: TGTGCCAGCAGCTTAGGAATCGACCTAAGCACAGATACGCAGTATTTT.